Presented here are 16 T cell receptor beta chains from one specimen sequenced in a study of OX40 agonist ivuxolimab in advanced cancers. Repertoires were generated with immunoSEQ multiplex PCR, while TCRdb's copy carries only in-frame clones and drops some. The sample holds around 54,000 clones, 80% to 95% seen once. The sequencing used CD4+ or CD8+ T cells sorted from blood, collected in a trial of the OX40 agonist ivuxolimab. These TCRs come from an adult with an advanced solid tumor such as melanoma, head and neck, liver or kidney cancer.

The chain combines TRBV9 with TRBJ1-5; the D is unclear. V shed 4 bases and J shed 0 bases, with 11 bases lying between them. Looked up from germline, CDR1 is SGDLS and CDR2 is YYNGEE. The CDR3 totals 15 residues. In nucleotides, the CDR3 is TGTGCCAGCAGCCCTGGGGTCAATAGCAATCAGCCCCAGCATTTT. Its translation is CASSPGVNSNQPQHF.

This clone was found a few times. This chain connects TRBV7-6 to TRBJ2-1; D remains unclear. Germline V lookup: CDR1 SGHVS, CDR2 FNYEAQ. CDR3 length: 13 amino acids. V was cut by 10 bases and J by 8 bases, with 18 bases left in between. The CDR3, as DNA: TGTGCCACCTCAGCTTCTGCGGTGGATGAGCAGTTCTTC. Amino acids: CATSASAVDEQFF.

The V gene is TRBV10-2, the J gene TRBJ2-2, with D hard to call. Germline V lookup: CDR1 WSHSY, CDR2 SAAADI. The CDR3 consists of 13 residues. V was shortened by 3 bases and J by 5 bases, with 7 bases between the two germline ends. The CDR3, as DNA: TGCGCCAGCAGTGAAAGTTTTACCGGGGAGCTGTTTTTT. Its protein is CASSESFTGELFF.

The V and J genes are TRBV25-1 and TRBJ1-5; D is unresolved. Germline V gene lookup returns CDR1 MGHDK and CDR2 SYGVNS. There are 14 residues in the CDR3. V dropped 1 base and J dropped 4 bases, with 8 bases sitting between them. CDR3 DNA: TGTGCCAGCAGTGAATTTGCGGGAAATCAGCCCCAGCATTTT. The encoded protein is CASSEFAGNQPQHF.

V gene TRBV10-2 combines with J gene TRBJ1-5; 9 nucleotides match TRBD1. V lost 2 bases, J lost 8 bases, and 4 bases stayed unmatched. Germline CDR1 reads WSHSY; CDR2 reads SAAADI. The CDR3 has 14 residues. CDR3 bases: TGCGCCAGCAGTGAGGGACAGGGGACGGAGCCCCAGCATTTT. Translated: CASSEGQGTEPQHF.

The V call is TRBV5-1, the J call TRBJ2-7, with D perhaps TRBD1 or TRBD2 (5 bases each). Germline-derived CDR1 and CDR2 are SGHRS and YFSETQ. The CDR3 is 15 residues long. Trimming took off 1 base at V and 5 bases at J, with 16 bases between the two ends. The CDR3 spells CASSLWGNANDEQYF. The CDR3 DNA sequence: TGCGCCAGCAGCTTGTGGGGGAACGCCAACGACGAGCAGTACTTC.

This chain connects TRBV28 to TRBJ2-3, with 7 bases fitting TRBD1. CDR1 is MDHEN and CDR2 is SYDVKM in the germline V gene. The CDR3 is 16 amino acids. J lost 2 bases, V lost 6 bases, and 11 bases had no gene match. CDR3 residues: CASSSPGTVPTDTQYF. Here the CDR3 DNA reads TGTGCCAGCAGCTCCCCGGGGACAGTCCCCACAGATACGCAGTATTTT.

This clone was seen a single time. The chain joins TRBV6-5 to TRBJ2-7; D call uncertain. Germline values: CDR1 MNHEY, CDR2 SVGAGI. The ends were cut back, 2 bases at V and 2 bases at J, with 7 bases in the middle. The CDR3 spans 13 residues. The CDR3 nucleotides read TGTGCCAGCAGTTACGGGCTAACCTACGAGCAGTACTTC. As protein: CASSYGLTYEQYF.

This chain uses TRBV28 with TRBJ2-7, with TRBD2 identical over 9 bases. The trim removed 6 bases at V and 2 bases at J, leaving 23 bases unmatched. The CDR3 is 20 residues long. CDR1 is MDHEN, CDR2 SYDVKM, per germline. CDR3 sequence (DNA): TGTGCCAGCAGCCTGCCGGGGACTAGCCTGATCCGCAGCCGGCCCTACGAGCAGTACTTC. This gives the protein CASSLPGTSLIRSRPYEQYF.

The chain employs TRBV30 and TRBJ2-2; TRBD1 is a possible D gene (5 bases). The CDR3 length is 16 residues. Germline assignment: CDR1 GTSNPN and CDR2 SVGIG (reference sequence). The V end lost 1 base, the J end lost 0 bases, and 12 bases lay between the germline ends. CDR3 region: CAWSEVPGTNTGELFF. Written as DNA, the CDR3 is TGTGCCTGGAGTGAGGTTCCAGGGACGAACACCGGGGAGCTGTTTTTT.

The CDR3 region is CASSQDDSGRTGANVLTF. The CDR3 DNA sequence: TGCGCCAGCAGCCAAGATGATAGTGGGCGCACCGGGGCCAACGTCCTGACTTTC. The gene calls are TRBV4-3 and TRBJ2-6; D is uncertain. The CDR3 spans 18 residues. Germline V gene data show CDR1 as LGHNA and CDR2 as YSLEER. With 0 bases removed from V and 4 bases from J, the gap between germline ends came to 16 bases.

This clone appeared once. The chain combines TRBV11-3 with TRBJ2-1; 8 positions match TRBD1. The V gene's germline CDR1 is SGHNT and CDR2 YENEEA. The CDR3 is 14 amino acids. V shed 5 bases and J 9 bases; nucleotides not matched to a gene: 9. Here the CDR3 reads CASSGYRGDSEQFF. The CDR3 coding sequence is TGTGCCAGCAGCGGATACAGGGGGGATAGTGAGCAGTTCTTC. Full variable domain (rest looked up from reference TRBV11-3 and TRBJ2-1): EAGVVQSPRYKIIEKKQPVAFWCNPISGHNTLYWYLQNLGQGPELLIRYENEEAVDDSQLPKDRFSAERLKGVDSTLKIQPAELGDSAVYLCASSGYRGDSEQFFGPGTRLTVL.

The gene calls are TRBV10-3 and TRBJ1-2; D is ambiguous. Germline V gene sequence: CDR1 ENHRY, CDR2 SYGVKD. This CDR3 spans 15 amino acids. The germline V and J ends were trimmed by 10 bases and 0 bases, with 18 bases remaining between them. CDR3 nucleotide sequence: TGTGCCACCCATTCCCAGGACGAAACTAACTATGGCTACACCTTC. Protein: CATHSQDETNYGYTF.

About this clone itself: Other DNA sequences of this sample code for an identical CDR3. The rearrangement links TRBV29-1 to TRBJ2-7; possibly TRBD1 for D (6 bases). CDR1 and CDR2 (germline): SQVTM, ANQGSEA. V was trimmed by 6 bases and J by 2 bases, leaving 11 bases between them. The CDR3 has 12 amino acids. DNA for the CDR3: TGCAGCGTCCAGGGGTCCCCCTACGAGCAGTACTTC. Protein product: CSVQGSPYEQYF.

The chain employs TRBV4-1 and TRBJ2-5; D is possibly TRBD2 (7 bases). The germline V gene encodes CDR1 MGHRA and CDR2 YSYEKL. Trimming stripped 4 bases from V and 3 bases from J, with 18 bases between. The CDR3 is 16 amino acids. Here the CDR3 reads CASSRYGGPGEETQYF. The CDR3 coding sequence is TGCGCCAGCAGCCGCTACGGGGGGCCAGGGGAAGAGACCCAGTACTTC.

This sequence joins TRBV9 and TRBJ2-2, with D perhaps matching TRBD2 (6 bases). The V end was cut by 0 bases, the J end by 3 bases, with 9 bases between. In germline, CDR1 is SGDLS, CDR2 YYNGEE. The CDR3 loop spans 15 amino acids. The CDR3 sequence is CASSVGDFDTGELFF. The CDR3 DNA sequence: TGTGCCAGCAGCGTAGGGGACTTCGACACCGGGGAGCTGTTTTTT.